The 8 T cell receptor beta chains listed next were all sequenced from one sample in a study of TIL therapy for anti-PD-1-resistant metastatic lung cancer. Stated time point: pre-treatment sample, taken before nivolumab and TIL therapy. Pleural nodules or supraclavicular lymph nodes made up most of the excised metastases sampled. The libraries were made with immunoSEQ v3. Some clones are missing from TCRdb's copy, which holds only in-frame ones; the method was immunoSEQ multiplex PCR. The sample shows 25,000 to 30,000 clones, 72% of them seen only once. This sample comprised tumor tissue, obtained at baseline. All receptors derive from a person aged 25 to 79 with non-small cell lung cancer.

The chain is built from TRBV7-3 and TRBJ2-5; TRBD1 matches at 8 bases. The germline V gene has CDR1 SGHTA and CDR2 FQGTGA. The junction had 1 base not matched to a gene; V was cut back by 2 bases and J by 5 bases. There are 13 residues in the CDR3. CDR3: CASSLDRGETQYF. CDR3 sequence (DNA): TGTGCCAGCAGCTTAGACAGGGGCGAGACCCAGTACTTC.

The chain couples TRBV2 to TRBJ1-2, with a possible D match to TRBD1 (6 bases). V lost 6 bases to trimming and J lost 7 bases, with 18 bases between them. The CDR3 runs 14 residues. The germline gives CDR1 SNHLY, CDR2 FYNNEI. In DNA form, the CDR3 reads TGTGCCAGCAGGAGTGGGGAGGGGGTGATTGGCTACACCTTC. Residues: CASRSGEGVIGYTF.

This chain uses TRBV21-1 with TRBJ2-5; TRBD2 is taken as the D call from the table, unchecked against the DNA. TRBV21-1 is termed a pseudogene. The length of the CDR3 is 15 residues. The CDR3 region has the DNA TGTGCCAGCAGCAAAGGTTCCGGGGGGCAAGAGACCCAGTACTTC. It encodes CASSKGSGGQETQYF.

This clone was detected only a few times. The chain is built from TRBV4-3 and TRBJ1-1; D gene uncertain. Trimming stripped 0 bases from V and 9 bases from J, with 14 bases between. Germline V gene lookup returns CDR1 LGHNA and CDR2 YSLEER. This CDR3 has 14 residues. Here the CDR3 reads CASSQDLESRKAFF. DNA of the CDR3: TGCGCCAGCAGCCAAGATTTGGAGTCAAGAAAAGCTTTCTTT.

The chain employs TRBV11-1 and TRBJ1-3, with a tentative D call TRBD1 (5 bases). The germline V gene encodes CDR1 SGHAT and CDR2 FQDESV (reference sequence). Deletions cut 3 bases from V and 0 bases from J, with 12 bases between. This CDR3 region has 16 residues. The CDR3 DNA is TGTGCCAGCAGCTTGACGGACATTCGCTCTGGAAACACCATATATTTT. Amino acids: CASSLTDIRSGNTIYF.

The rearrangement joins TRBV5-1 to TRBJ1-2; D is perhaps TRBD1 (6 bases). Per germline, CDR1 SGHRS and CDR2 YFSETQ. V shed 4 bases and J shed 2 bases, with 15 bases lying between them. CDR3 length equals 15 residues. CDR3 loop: CASSPSGTKNYGYTF. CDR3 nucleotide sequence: TGCGCCAGCAGCCCCTCCGGGACAAAAAACTATGGCTACACCTTC. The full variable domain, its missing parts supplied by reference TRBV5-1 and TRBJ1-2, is KAGVTQTPRYLIKTRGQQVTLSCSPISGHRSVSWYQQTPGQGLQFLFEYFSETQRNKGNFPGRFSGRQFSNSRSEMNVSTLELGDSALYLCASSPSGTKNYGYTFGSGTRLTVV.

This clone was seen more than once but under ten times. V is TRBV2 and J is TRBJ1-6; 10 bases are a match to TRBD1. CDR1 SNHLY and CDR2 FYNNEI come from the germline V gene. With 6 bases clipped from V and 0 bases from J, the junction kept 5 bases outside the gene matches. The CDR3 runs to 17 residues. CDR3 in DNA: TGTGCCAGCAGGGACAGGGGGGGACTCTCCTATAATTCACCCCTCCACTTT. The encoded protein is CASRDRGGLSYNSPLHF.

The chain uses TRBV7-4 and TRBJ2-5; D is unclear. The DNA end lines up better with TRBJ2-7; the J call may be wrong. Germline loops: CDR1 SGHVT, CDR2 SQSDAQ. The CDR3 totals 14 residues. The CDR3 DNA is TGTGCCAGCAGCTTAGTGGCGGTCTCCTACGAGCAGTACTTC. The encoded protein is CASSLVAVSYEQYF.